The source of this T cell receptor (beta chain) is a study of post-analysis software for immune sequencing data. Background on the study: Disease courses included relapsing-remitting, secondary progressive and progressive-relapsing multiple sclerosis. General study findings and limits: Included in a set of roughly five TRBV segments more frequent in patients than controls were TRBV5-6, TRBV5-1 and TRBV20-1. The F measure placed samples prepared in the same batch into strongly shared clusters. Normalized Chao1 diversity was significantly reduced in patients versus controls.

TCR beta libraries were prepared from cDNA with unique molecular identifiers. Yield was about 500,000 cDNA molecules from roughly 0.93 to 9.6 million T cells. From the PCR reads, TCRdb called clonotypes with MiXCR, one entry per CDR3 protein. There are 800,000 to 950,000 distinct CDR3 sequences in the sample; roughly half occur only once, and about 4.5% lies in the top ten. This CDR3 is 14 amino acids long. Germline values: CDR1 MNHEY, CDR2 SMNVEV (reference sequence). The ends lost 6 bases at V and 4 bases at J; junction bases unmatched: 7. About this clonotype: The antigen is not known.

The receptor comes from a girl under 18 with multiple sclerosis. The genes are TRBV27 and TRBJ1-2; 8 bases fit TRBD1. Sequencing was performed on blood. DNA of the CDR3: TGTGCCAGCAGATGGACAGGGCTCGGCTATGGCTACACCTTC. This encodes CASRWTGLGYGYTF.